This passage covers 30 T cell receptor beta chains from one sample sequenced in a study of control samples from healthy donors and cancer patients. Method: immunoSEQ multiplex PCR; TCRdb's copy keeps in-frame clones and lacks some. The top ten hold under 20% of the sample, which has 70,000 or so clones, roughly 90% seen once. The sample consisted of PBMCs. These TCRs come from a man in his 60s with lung cancer.

The chain couples TRBV10-3 to TRBJ1-2, with D unresolved. V shed 3 bases and J shed 8 bases, with 10 bases lying between them. The CDR3 spans 12 residues. Per the germline V gene, CDR1 is ENHRY and CDR2 is SYGVKD. The CDR3 nucleotides are TGTGCCATCAGTGAAGAGGTGGGAGGCTACACCTTC. Translation gives CAISEEVGGYTF.

The gene calls are TRBV5-1 and TRBJ1-1, with D possibly matching TRBD1 (6 bases). The CDR3 is made up of 16 amino acids. Germline CDR1 reads SGHRS; CDR2 reads YFSETQ. The V end was cut by 2 bases, the J end by 5 bases, with 19 bases between. This chain's CDR3 is CASSLEDRPIRTEAFF. CDR3 in DNA: TGCGCCAGCAGCTTAGAAGACAGGCCCATCAGGACTGAAGCTTTCTTT.

V usage is TRBV4-1 and J usage is TRBJ2-2; 9 bases are shared with TRBD1. The CDR3 length is 16 residues. Germline V lookup: CDR1 MGHRA, CDR2 YSYEKL. After removal of 1 base from V and 7 bases from J, the junction contained 7 bases not matched to a gene. Here the CDR3 reads CASSQVGTGLIGELFF. The CDR3 DNA follows: TGCGCCAGCAGCCAAGTTGGGACAGGGCTCATCGGGGAGCTGTTTTTT.

The rearrangement joins TRBV11-2 to TRBJ1-5; D is unresolved. CDR3 size: 15 residues. With 5 bases removed from V and 1 base from J, the gap between germline ends came to 12 bases. Germline lookup yields CDR1 SGHAT and CDR2 FQNNGV. CDR3 coding DNA: TGTGCCAGCAGCCAGGTACCAGGAAGCAATCAGCCCCAGCATTTT. It encodes CASSQVPGSNQPQHF.

J is TRBJ2-7 and V is TRBV4-1; no definite D call. Trimming took 1 base from V and 4 from J, leaving 20 bases between them. Germline CDR1 reads MGHRA; CDR2 reads YSYEKL. The CDR3 extends over 17 amino acids. The chain's CDR3 is CASSQVPTGLALYEQYF. CDR3 coding DNA: TGCGCCAGCAGCCAAGTCCCAACGGGCTTAGCCCTATACGAGCAGTACTTC.

The chain uses TRBV27 and TRBJ1-6; D may be TRBD1 (5 bases). The V end lost 10 bases, the J end lost 7 bases, and 23 bases lay between the germline ends. The CDR3 sequence is 16 residues long. Germline loops: CDR1 MNHEY, CDR2 SMNVEV (reference sequence). For the CDR3, the DNA is TGTGCCACCAAGAGAGGGGACGGGGGAGGAAATTCACCCCTCCACTTT. Protein product: CATKRGDGGGNSPLHF.

The V gene is TRBV24-1, the J gene TRBJ2-5; D is unresolved. The V gene's germline CDR1 is KGHDR and CDR2 SFDVKD. The V gene lost 3 bases and the J gene lost 1 base, with 5 bases spanning the gap. The CDR3 covers 13 residues. CDR3 in DNA: TGTGCCACCAGTGATGGGGTCCAAGAGACCCAGTACTTC. This gives the protein CATSDGVQETQYF.

The rearrangement links TRBV5-4 to TRBJ2-4; TRBD1 is a possible D gene (5 bases). The V gene's germline CDR1 is SGHNT and CDR2 YYREEE (reference sequence). The V end lost 3 bases, the J end lost 9 bases, and 19 bases lay between the germline ends. The CDR3 spans 15 residues. CDR3 protein: CASSSQGGEKGIQYF. CDR3 DNA sequence: TGTGCCAGCAGCTCCCAGGGTGGGGAAAAGGGCATTCAGTACTTC.

V usage is TRBV6-5 and J usage is TRBJ1-1; D gene unclear. The CDR3 covers 13 residues. CDR1 and CDR2 (germline): MNHEY, SVGAGI. Trimming removed 6 bases from V and 4 bases from J, with 12 bases in between. The CDR3 DNA reads as TGTGCCAGCAGCCCCCCCGCAAGCACTGAAGCTTTCTTT. It codes for CASSPPASTEAFF.

This chain connects TRBV5-4 to TRBJ1-1, with D perhaps matching TRBD1 (5 bases). V lost 5 bases and J lost 1, with 12 bases in between. In germline, CDR1 is SGHNT, CDR2 YYREEE (reference sequence). The CDR3 contains 14 residues. The chain's CDR3 is CASRLQTANTEAFF. The CDR3 coding sequence is TGTGCCAGCAGACTCCAGACAGCGAACACTGAAGCTTTCTTT.

The chain employs TRBV6-1 and TRBJ2-2, with 8 bases that match TRBD2. After removal of 0 bases from V and 1 base from J, the junction contained 4 bases not matched to a gene. This CDR3 is 17 amino acids long. Germline CDR1 is MNHNS and CDR2 is SASEGT. CDR3 nucleotide sequence: TGTGCCAGCAGTGAAGCGCGTCTAGCGGGGAACACCGGGGAGCTGTTTTTT. This gives the protein CASSEARLAGNTGELFF.

The V and J genes are TRBV15 and TRBJ2-1, with D perhaps TRBD1 or TRBD2 (6 bases each). This CDR3 region has 15 residues. The germline V gene has CDR1 LNHNV and CDR2 YYDKDF (reference sequence). Between the trimmed V and J ends, which lost 1 base and 5 bases, there was a span of 12 bases. In DNA, the CDR3 is TGTGCCACCAGCAGAGTCGGGGGCCGAGACAATGAGCAGTTCTTC. This encodes CATSRVGGRDNEQFF.

The gene calls are TRBV21-1 and TRBJ2-3; TRBD1, as called in the table, went unchecked against the DNA. TRBV21-1 is recorded as a pseudogene. The CDR3 is 15 residues long. CDR3 nucleotide sequence: TGTGCCAGCAGCTACCCTGGGCATTGCACAGATACGCAGTATTTT. Translated, it gives CASSYPGHCTDTQYF.

The chain uses TRBV5-1 and TRBJ2-2; 10 nucleotides line up with TRBD1. Germline CDR1 reads SGHRS; CDR2 reads YFSETQ. CDR3 size: 15 residues. V lost 6 bases to trimming and J lost 6 bases; unmatched junction nucleotides: 8. The CDR3 DNA reads as TGCGCCAGCACTTCCCGGACAGGGGGACCCGGGGAGCTGTTTTTT. Amino acids: CASTSRTGGPGELFF. Full variable domain (missing parts from reference TRBV5-1 and TRBJ2-2): KAGVTQTPRYLIKTRGQQVTLSCSPISGHRSVSWYQQTPGQGLQFLFEYFSETQRNKGNFPGRFSGRQFSNSRSEMNVSTLELGDSALYLCASTSRTGGPGELFFGEGSRLTVL.

Here the CDR3 reads CASSLVEERWAEQFF. The CDR3 coding sequence is TGTGCCAGCAGCTTAGTGGAGGAGCGGTGGGCCGAGCAGTTCTTC. The gene calls are TRBV7-2 and TRBJ2-1, with D tentatively TRBD2 (5 bases). The ends were cut back, 1 base at V and 10 bases at J, with 17 bases in the middle. The CDR3 totals 15 residues. In germline, CDR1 is SGHTA, CDR2 FQGNSA.

The chain recombines TRBV27 with TRBJ2-2; 14 nucleotides align to TRBD2. The germline V gene encodes CDR1 MNHEY and CDR2 SMNVEV (reference sequence). The CDR3 spans 17 residues. The junction had 4 bases not matched to a gene; V was cut back by 6 bases and J by 1 base. This chain's CDR3 is CASSRTSGGKNTGELFF. The CDR3 coding sequence is TGTGCCAGCAGCCGGACTAGCGGGGGGAAGAACACCGGGGAGCTGTTTTTT.

The rearrangement uses TRBV5-4 and TRBJ2-2; 11 bases are a match to TRBD1. CDR3 length equals 15 residues. V was pared by 4 bases and J by 6 bases, with 5 bases of the junction left unmatched. Germline-derived CDR1 and CDR2 are SGHNT and YYREEE (reference sequence). Written as DNA, the CDR3 is TGTGCCAGCAGCCTTTGGACAGGGGGCCCCGGGGAGCTGTTTTTT. Translation gives CASSLWTGGPGELFF.

The chain combines TRBV5-1 with TRBJ1-2, with D possibly being TRBD1 (6 bases). V was shortened by 3 bases and J by 4 bases, with 10 bases between the two germline ends. The CDR3 totals 13 residues. The germline V gene has CDR1 SGHRS and CDR2 YFSETQ. CDR3 region: CASSSGVFYGYTF. DNA of the CDR3: TGCGCCAGCAGCTCAGGGGTTTTCTATGGCTACACCTTC. The variable domain in full, completed from reference TRBV5-1 and TRBJ1-2, reads KAGVTQTPRYLIKTRGQQVTLSCSPISGHRSVSWYQQTPGQGLQFLFEYFSETQRNKGNFPGRFSGRQFSNSRSEMNVSTLELGDSALYLCASSSGVFYGYTFGSGTRLTVV.

V gene TRBV30 combines with J gene TRBJ1-5; TRBD1 matches 8 bases. V was clipped by 1 base and J by 7 bases; unmatched bases: 9. The CDR3 covers 15 residues. Germline V lookup: CDR1 GTSNPN, CDR2 SVGIG (reference sequence). The CDR3 is CAWSGSDRARQPQHF. Written as DNA, the CDR3 is TGTGCCTGGAGTGGTTCGGACAGGGCGCGGCAGCCCCAGCATTTT.

The J gene is TRBJ2-7, the V gene TRBV7-2; a weak D match, TRBD1 (7 bases). V lost 2 bases and J 2 bases, leaving 13 bases between the germline ends. The CDR3 length is 15 residues. Germline CDR1 is SGHTA and CDR2 is FQGNSA. The CDR3 reads CASSLRQGGTYEQYF. The CDR3 region has the DNA TGTGCCAGCAGCTTACGACAGGGAGGAACCTACGAGCAGTACTTC.

The table lists this clone with a count of one. The genes are TRBV27 and TRBJ1-3; D is possibly TRBD1 (5 bases). CDR3 length equals 19 residues. CDR1 and CDR2 (germline): MNHEY, SMNVEV (reference sequence). Trimming removed 0 bases at V and 0 bases at J, with 18 bases between. The CDR3 loop reads CASSLSRPVWGSSGNTIYF. The CDR3 DNA sequence: TGTGCCAGCAGTTTATCGCGCCCTGTGTGGGGGTCCTCTGGAAACACCATATATTTT.

The gene calls are TRBV15 and TRBJ2-6, with TRBD2 matching 7 bases. The CDR3 extends over 17 amino acids. J was trimmed by 0 bases and V by 3 bases; bases with no gene match: 5. The germline gives CDR1 LNHNV, CDR2 YYDKDF (reference sequence). The CDR3 reads CATSSREGSSGANVLTF. The CDR3, as DNA: TGTGCCACCAGCAGCAGGGAGGGAAGCTCTGGGGCCAACGTCCTGACTTTC. The full variable domain, with the rest looked up from reference TRBV15 and TRBJ2-6, is DAMVIQNPRYQVTQFGKPVTLSCSQTLNHNVMYWYQQKSSQAPKLLFHYYDKDFNNEADTPDNFQSRRPNTSFCFLDIRSPGLGDTAMYLCATSSREGSSGANVLTFGAGSRLTVL.

The V and J genes are TRBV9 and TRBJ1-5, with D perhaps matching TRBD1 (5 bases). Germline V CDR1 and CDR2: SGDLS, YYNGEE. CDR3 size: 13 residues. Deletions cut 3 bases from V and 2 bases from J, with 6 bases between. As DNA, the CDR3 is TGTGCCAGCAGCGCCAGGGGCAATCAGCCCCAGCATTTT. This codes for CASSARGNQPQHF.

This sequence joins TRBV5-1 and TRBJ2-2; 10 bases are shared with TRBD1. The CDR3 length is 16 residues. The V gene's germline CDR1 is SGHRS and CDR2 YFSETQ. Trimming cost V 1 base and J 4 bases; bases outside gene matches: 4. CDR3: CASSLRTGGSTGELFF. Written as DNA, the CDR3 is TGCGCCAGCAGCTTGCGGACAGGGGGGAGCACCGGGGAGCTGTTTTTT.

The V call is TRBV4-1, the J call TRBJ1-4; tentative D call: TRBD1 (5 bases). Germline V lookup: CDR1 MGHRA, CDR2 YSYEKL. V shed 1 base and J shed 7 bases, with 16 bases lying between them. This CDR3 comprises 16 residues. The CDR3 protein is CASSQGGPGRAEKLFF. DNA for the CDR3: TGCGCCAGCAGCCAAGGGGGCCCCGGCAGGGCTGAAAAACTGTTTTTT.

This sequence joins TRBV5-1 and TRBJ2-7; perhaps TRBD2 as D (5 bases). V was pared by 4 bases and J by 2 bases, with 13 bases between. Germline CDR1 is SGHRS and CDR2 is YFSETQ. The length of the CDR3 is 14 residues. CDR3 nucleotides: TGCGCCAGCAGCCCCGGCCCGGAGGCCTACGAGCAGTACGTC. It encodes CASSPGPEAYEQYV.

In regard to this clone: At the DNA level, this CDR3 is encoded by other sequences in the same sample as well. The V call is TRBV7-3, the J call TRBJ1-5; 8 nucleotides line up with TRBD1. This CDR3 contains 15 residues. The trim removed 5 bases at V and 3 bases at J, leaving 6 bases unmatched. CDR1 and CDR2 from the germline V gene are SGHTA and FQGTGA. For the CDR3, the DNA is TGTGCCAGCAGCGGAGGGACAGGATCCAATCAGCCCCAGCATTTT. Amino acids: CASSGGTGSNQPQHF.

The chain is built from TRBV2 and TRBJ2-3, with a tentative D call TRBD1 (6 bases). Germline-derived CDR1 and CDR2 are SNHLY and FYNNEI. This CDR3 contains 13 residues. V was shortened by 9 bases and J by 0 bases, with 10 bases between the two germline ends. The DNA for the CDR3 is TGTGCCAGACGGACAGCCAGCACAGATACGCAGTATTTT. Translation gives CARRTASTDTQYF.

The rearrangement uses TRBV6-5 and TRBJ2-1, with D unresolved. The CDR3 extends over 16 amino acids. The germline CDR1 and CDR2 sequences are MNHEY and SVGAGI. The V end was cut by 0 bases, the J end by 4 bases, with 13 bases between. CDR3 sequence (DNA): TGTGCCAGCAGTTACTCGACATCACCTCAATACAATGAGCAGTTCTTC. Protein: CASSYSTSPQYNEQFF.

This rearrangement joins TRBV5-1 to TRBJ1-5; a weak D match, TRBD1 (6 bases). V was shortened by 7 bases and J by 3 bases, with 11 bases between the two germline ends. Germline CDR1 and CDR2: SGHRS and YFSETQ. The CDR3 extends over 13 amino acids. CDR3 in DNA: TGCGCCAGCGCCTTGGGGGCCAATCAGCCCCAGCATTTT. Its translation is CASALGANQPQHF.